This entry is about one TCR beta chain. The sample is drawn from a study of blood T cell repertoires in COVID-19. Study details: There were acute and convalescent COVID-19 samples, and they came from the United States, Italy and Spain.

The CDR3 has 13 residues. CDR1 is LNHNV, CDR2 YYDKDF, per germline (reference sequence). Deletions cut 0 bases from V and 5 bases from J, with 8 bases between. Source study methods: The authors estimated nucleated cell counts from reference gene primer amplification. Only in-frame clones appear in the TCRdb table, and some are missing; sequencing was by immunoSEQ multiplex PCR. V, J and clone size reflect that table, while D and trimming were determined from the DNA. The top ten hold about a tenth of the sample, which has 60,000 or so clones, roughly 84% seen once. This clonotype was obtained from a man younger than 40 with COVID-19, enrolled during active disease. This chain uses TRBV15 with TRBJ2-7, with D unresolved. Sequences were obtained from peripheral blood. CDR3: CATSRDRLHEQYF. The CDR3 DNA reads TGTGCCACCAGCAGAGATCGTCTCCACGAGCAGTACTTC.